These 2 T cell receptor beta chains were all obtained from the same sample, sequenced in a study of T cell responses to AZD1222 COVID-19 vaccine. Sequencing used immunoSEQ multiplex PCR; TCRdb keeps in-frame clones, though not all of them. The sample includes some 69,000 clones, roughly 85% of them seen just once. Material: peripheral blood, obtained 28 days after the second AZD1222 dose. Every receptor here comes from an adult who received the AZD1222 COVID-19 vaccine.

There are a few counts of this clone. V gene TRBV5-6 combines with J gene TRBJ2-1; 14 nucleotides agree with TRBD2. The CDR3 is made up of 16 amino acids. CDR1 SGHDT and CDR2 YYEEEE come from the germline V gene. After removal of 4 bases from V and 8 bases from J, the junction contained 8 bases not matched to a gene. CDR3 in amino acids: CASSTRLAGGPDEQFF. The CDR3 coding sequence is TGTGCCAGCAGCACCCGACTAGCGGGAGGGCCGGATGAGCAGTTCTTC.

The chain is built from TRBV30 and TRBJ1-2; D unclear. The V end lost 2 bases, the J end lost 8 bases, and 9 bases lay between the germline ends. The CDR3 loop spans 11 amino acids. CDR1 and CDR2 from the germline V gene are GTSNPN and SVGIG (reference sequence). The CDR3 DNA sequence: TGTGCCTGGAGTAGAAGACTAGGCTACACCTTC. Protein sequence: CAWSRRLGYTF.